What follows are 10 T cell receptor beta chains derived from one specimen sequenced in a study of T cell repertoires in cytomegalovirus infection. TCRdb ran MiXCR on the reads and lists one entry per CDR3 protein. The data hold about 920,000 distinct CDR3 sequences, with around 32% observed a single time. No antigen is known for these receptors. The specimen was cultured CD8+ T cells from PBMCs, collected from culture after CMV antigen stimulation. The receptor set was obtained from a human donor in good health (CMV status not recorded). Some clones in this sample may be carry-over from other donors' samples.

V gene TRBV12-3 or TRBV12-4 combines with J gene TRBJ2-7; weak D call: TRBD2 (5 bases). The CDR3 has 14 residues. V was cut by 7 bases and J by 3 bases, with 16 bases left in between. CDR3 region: CASTLGDPSYEQYF. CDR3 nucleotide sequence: TGTGCCAGCACCCTGGGAGACCCAAGCTACGAGCAGTACTTC.

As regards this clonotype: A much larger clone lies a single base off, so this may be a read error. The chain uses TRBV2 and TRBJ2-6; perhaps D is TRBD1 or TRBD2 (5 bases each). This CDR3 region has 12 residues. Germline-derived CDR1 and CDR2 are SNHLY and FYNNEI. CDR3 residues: CVSKINGGVLTF. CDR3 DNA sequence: TGTGTCAGCAAGATAAATGGGGGTGTCCTGACTTTC.

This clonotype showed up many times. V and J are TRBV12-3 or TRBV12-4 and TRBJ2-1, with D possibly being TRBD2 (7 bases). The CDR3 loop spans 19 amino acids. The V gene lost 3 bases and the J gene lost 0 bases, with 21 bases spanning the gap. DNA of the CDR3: TGTGCCAGCAGTTTCGGGCAGGGGAGGGGATACATCTCCTACAATGAGCAGTTCTTC. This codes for CASSFGQGRGYISYNEQFF.

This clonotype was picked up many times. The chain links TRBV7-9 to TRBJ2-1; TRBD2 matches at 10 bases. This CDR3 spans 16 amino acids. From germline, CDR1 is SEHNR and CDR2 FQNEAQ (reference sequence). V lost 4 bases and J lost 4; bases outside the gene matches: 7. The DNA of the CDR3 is TGTGCCAGCAGCTCGACTAGCGGGCGCTCTTACAATGAGCAGTTCTTC. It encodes CASSSTSGRSYNEQFF.

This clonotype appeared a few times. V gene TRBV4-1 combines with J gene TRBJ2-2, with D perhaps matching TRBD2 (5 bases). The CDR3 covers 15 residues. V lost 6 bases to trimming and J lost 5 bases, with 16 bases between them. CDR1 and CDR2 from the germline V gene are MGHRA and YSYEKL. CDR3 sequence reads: CASRPSEGWTGELFF. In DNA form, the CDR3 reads TGCGCCAGCAGACCCTCAGAGGGATGGACCGGGGAGCTGTTTTTT.

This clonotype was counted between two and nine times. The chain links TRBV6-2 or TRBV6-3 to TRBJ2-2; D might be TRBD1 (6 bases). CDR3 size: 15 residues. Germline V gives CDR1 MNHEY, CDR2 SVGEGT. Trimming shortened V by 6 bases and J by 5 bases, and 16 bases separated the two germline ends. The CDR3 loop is CASSPTGFGTGELFF. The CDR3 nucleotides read TGTGCCAGCAGCCCGACAGGATTTGGGACCGGGGAGCTGTTTTTT.

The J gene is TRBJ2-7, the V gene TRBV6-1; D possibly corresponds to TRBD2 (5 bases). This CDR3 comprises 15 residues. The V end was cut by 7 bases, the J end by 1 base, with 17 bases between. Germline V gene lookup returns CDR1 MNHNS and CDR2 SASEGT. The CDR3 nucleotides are TGTGCCAGCATTCCCCCTACATCGGGGTCCTACGAGCAGTACTTC. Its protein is CASIPPTSGSYEQYF.

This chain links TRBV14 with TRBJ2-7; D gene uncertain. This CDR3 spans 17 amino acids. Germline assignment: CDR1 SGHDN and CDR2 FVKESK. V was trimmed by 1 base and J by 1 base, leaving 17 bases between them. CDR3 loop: CASSQGGQATQSYEQYV. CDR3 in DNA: TGTGCCAGCAGCCAAGGCGGTCAGGCGACCCAATCCTACGAGCAGTACGTC.

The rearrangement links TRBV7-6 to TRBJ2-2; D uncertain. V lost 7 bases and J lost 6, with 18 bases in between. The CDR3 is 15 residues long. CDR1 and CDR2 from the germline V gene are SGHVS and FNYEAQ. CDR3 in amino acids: CASTEVVGLAGELFF. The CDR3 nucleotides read TGTGCCAGCACCGAAGTTGTCGGGCTGGCCGGGGAGCTGTTTTTT.

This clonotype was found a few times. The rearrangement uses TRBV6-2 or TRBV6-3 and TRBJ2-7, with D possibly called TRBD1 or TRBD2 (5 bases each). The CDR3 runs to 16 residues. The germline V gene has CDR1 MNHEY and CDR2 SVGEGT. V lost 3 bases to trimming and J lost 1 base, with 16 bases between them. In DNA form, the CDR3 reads TGTGCCAGCAGTTATTTGCCAGGGACCGGATCCTACGAGCAGTACGTC. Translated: CASSYLPGTGSYEQYV.